This T cell receptor (beta chain) was identified in a study of T-cell reconstitution after alpha-beta-depleted transplantation in children. The study, taken as a whole, reports: Surviving recipient T cells and thymic progenitors produced the high day-60 TCRbeta diversity seen in some patients. One year post-transplant, T-cell counts and diversity were largely derived from T cells produced anew.

For TCRbeta, the library was prepared with unique molecular identifiers. In TCRdb, the PCR reads were re-called with MiXCR into one record per CDR3 protein. The profile shows 440,000 or so distinct CDR3 sequences, approximately 42% of them singletons. The table lists this clonotype with many counts. Its antigen is undetermined. The sample consisted of PBMCs, taken before TCRalphabeta/CD19-depleted stem cell transplant. This clonotype was sampled from a girl aged 2 to 9 with aplastic anemia, due to receive a stem cell transplant.

Here the CDR3 reads CASRTSGRGNEQFF. CDR3 nucleotide sequence: TGTGCCAGCAGAACTAGCGGGAGAGGAAATGAGCAGTTCTTC. This chain joins TRBV12-3 or TRBV12-4 and TRBJ2-1, with TRBD2 matching 11 bases. After removal of 6 bases from V and 7 bases from J, the junction contained 5 bases not matched to a gene. CDR3 length: 14 amino acids.